The TCR beta chain described here comes from a study of shared clonotypes between healthy human individuals. The CDR3 is made up of 13 amino acids. CDR1 is SEHNR and CDR2 is FQNEAQ in the germline V gene (reference sequence). V was cut by 1 base and J by 4 bases, with 7 bases left in between. Ten immunoSEQ deep assay plates served to sequence unsorted PBMC DNA. The protocol was immunoSEQ multiplex PCR, while the TCRdb copy is restricted to in-frame clones and leaves out a portion. The repertoire consists of hundreds of thousands of clones, with around 78% occurring once and the leading ten covering 12%. Ten or more counts support this clone. Those who donated, Caucasian adults without exception, all lived in Nashville, Tennessee. The study used 98 million or so PBMCs per unsorted sample for genomic DNA.

Sequencing used PBMCs. The rearrangement joins TRBV7-9 to TRBJ1-2, with D maybe TRBD1 (6 bases). This clonotype was sampled from a woman in her thirties or forties in good health. Some clones in this sample may be carry-over from other donors' samples. CDR3 nucleotide sequence: TGTGCCAGCAGCTTAGAACAGGGCTATGGCTACACCTTC. Residues: CASSLEQGYGYTF.